This TCR beta chain is from a study of preoperative IRX-2 immunotherapy in early breast cancer. Clones were read by immunoSEQ multiplex PCR, and TCRdb kept only the in-frame ones, dropping some. Of about 23,000 clones in the sample, roughly nine tenths are singletons; the top ten hold roughly 9%. Germline V gene data show CDR1 as MNHEY and CDR2 as SMNVEV (reference sequence). The CDR3 covers 12 residues. The V gene lost 3 bases and the J gene lost 12 bases, with 15 bases spanning the gap. Described treatment: preoperative locoregional IRX-2 cytokine immunotherapy. Patients received preoperative, locoregional IRX-2 cytokine immunotherapy in a phase Ib study.

The chain recombines TRBV27 with TRBJ2-7; weak D call: TRBD1 (6 bases). This specimen consisted of tumor tissue, obtained after IRX-2 immunotherapy. The source of this sequence is a human donor with breast cancer. The CDR3 DNA follows: TGTGCCAGCAGTTTTAGTGGACAGCCGATGTACTTC. Translated: CASSFSGQPMYF.